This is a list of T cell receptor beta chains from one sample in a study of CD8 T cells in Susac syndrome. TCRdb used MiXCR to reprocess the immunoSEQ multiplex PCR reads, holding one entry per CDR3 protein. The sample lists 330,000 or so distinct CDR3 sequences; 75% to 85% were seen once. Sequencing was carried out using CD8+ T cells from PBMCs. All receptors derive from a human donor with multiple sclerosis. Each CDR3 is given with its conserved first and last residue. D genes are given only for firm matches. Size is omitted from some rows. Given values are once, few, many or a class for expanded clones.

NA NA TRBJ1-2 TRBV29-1 TGCAGCGTTGATTTAGGGGGACCTGCTCCCTCATATGGCTACACCTTC CSVDLGGPAPSYGYTF
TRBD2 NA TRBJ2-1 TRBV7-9 TGTGCCAGCAGCTTAAGGTTAGCGGGATGGGCGGCGAATGAGCAGTTCTTC CASSLRLAGWAANEQFF
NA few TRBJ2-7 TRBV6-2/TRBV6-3 TGTGCCAGCAGTCAAACCTACGAGCAGTACTTC CASSQTYEQYF
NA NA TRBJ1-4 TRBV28 TGTGCCAGCAGTTTGTTGGAGGGGATGGGTGCTAATGAAAAACTGTTTTTT CASSLLEGMGANEKLFF
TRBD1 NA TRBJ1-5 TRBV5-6 TGTGCCAGCAGCCGCAGGGGGCAGGGGGCAGGTCAGCCCCAGCATTTT CASSRRGQGAGQPQHF
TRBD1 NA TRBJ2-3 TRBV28 TGTGCCAGCAGGCGACAGGGGATTGACACGCAGTATTTT CASRRQGIDTQYF
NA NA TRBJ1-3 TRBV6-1 TGTGCCAGCCTAGTTGGGGGGCTCCCGGGCTCTGGAAACACCATATATTTT CASLVGGLPGSGNTIYF
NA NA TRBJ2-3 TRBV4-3 TGCGCCAGCAGCCAAGGCAACGGCGCCAGCACAGATACGCAGTATTTT CASSQGNGASTDTQYF
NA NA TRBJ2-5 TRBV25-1 TGTGCCAGCAGTTCACAGGGAGGCCAAGAGACCCAGTACTTC CASSSQGGQETQYF
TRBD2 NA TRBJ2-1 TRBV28 TGTGCCAGCAGTTCCCGTACGGGACTAGCGGGAGGGGTTCAGAATGAGCAGTTCTTC CASSSRTGLAGGVQNEQFF
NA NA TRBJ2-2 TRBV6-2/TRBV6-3 TGTGCCAGCACCCGGGTACAAGTTGCCGGGGAGCTGTTTTTT CASTRVQVAGELFF
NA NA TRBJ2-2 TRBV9 TGTGCCAGCAGCCCTACTAGCAATCCCGGGGAGCTGTTTTTT CASSPTSNPGELFF
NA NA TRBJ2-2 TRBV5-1 TGCGCCAGCAGCTTGGATTTTGTGACCGGGGCCGGGGAGCTGTTTTTT CASSLDFVTGAGELFF
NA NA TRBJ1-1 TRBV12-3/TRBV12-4 TGTGCCAGCAGGGAGCGGAGCATTGAAGCTTTCTTT CASRERSIEAFF
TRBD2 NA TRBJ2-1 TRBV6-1 TGTGCCAGCAGAGAACAGGCTAGCGGGTTCTACAATGAGCAGTTCTTC CASREQASGFYNEQFF
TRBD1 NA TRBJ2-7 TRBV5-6 TGTGCCAGCAGCCGCCGGGACAGGGTGGTCCACGAGCAGTACTTC CASSRRDRVVHEQYF
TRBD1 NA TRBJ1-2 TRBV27 TGTGCCAGCGGACAGGGGGTGGGTGATGGCTACACCTTC CASGQGVGDGYTF
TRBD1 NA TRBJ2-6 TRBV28 TGTGCCAGCAGCCTACCGGGACAGGTGACTTTC CASSLPGQVTF
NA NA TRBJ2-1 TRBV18 TGTGCCAGCTCACCCCTTCCCAACAATGAGCAGTTCTTC CASSPLPNNEQFF
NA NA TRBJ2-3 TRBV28 TGTGCCAGCAGTCCAATCTTAGATACGCAGTATTTT CASSPILDTQYF
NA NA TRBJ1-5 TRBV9 TGTGCCAGCAGCCCTCGGGGCTTAGATCAGCCCCAGCATTTT CASSPRGLDQPQHF
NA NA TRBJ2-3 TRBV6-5 TGTGCCAGCAGTTATAATGAACGGATCACAGATACGCAGTATTTT CASSYNERITDTQYF
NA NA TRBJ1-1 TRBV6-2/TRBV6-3 TGTGCCAGCAGTTACGGGACGGGGGGCACTGAAGCTTTCTTT CASSYGTGGTEAFF
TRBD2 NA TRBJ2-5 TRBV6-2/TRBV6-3 TGTGCCAGCAGTCCCAGCGGGAGCATTGCAGAGACCCAGTACTTC CASSPSGSIAETQYF
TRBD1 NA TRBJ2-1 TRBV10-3 TGTGCCATCAGCGAGCCCCGGACAGGTCTAGGGGATGAGCAGTTCTTC CAISEPRTGLGDEQFF